This T cell receptor beta chain was obtained from a study of CD8 T cells in ankylosing spondylitis. Findings and caveats of the study: Existing reports had already noted some motif variants in reactive arthritis synovial fluid and blood. There was a TCR beta motif, made of several highly homologous variants, that appeared characteristic of ankylosing spondylitis blood. In peripheral blood, disease-linked CD8+ clones occurred at relatively low frequencies. As reported, disease-linked clones showed significant enrichment in matched ankylosing spondylitis synovial fluid.

For this clonotype: The antigen remains undetermined.

The CDR3 runs 16 residues. After removal of 1 base from V and 10 bases from J, the junction contained 13 bases not matched to a gene. Germline values: CDR1 SGHTA, CDR2 FQGTGA. TCR beta libraries were made by quantitative 5'-RACE with molecular barcodes. TCRdb used MiXCR to reprocess the 5' RACE reads, holding one entry per CDR3 protein. Here the sample spans about 330,000 distinct CDR3 sequences, approximately 8% being singletons. The sequence was obtained from a male donor with ankylosing spondylitis. The chain employs TRBV7-3 and TRBJ2-1; 7 bases are a match to TRBD2. Sequencing input: blood, either unsorted or a sorted T cell fraction (not recorded which). CDR3 residues: CASSLMGGGSSEEQFF. CDR3 DNA: TGTGCCAGCAGCTTAATGGGGGGAGGGAGTTCGGAGGAGCAGTTCTTC.